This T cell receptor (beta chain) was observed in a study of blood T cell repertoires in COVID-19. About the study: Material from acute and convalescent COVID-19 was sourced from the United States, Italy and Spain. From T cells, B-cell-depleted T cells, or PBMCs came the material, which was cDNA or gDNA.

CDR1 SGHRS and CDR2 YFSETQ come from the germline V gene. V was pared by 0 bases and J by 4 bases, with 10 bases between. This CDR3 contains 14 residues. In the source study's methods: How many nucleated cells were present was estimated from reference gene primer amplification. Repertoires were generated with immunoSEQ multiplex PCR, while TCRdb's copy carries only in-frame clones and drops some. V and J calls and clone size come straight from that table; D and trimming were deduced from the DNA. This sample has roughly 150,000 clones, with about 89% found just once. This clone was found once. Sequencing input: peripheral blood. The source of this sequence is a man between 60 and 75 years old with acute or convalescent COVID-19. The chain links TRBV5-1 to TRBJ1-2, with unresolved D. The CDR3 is CASSLGQSTYGYTF. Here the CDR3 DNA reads TGCGCCAGCAGCTTGGGCCAGTCCACCTATGGCTACACCTTC.